Listed here are 22 T cell receptor beta chains from one sample, sequenced in a study of blood T cell repertoires in COVID-19. Sequencing used immunoSEQ multiplex PCR; TCRdb keeps in-frame clones, though not all of them. The table includes 390,000 or so clones, just over 85% detected once. Input material: peripheral blood. The receptors shown here come from a young woman with active or convalescent COVID-19.

This chain uses TRBV6-5 with TRBJ2-7; TRBD1 matches 7 bases. After removal of 10 bases from V and 6 bases from J, the junction contained 15 bases not matched to a gene. The CDR3 extends over 14 amino acids. Germline V gene data show CDR1 as MNHEY and CDR2 as SVGAGI. DNA for the CDR3: TGTGCCACCAAAAATTCGGGACAGAGGGCCGAGCAGTACTTC. This gives the protein CATKNSGQRAEQYF.

The genes are TRBV2 and TRBJ2-5; 7 bases agree with TRBD1. The V gene's germline CDR1 is SNHLY and CDR2 FYNNEI. The CDR3 sequence is 13 residues long. After removal of 11 bases from V and 3 bases from J, the junction contained 9 bases not matched to a gene. The CDR3 DNA reads as TGTGCCGACTCGGGACAGAAGGAAGAGACCCAGTACTTC. This encodes CADSGQKEETQYF.

The V gene is TRBV7-9, the J gene TRBJ2-1; 10 positions match TRBD2. J lost 3 bases, V lost 4 bases, and 3 bases had no gene match. CDR1 is SEHNR, CDR2 FQNEAQ, per germline (reference sequence). The CDR3 runs 15 residues. This chain's CDR3 is CASSSLAGYYNEQFF. CDR3 nucleotides: TGTGCCAGCAGCTCACTAGCGGGGTACTACAATGAGCAGTTCTTC. Full variable domain (rest looked up from reference TRBV7-9 and TRBJ2-1): DTGVSQNPRHKITKRGQNVTFRCDPISEHNRLYWYRQTLGQGPEFLTYFQNEAQLEKSRLLSDRFSAERPKGSFSTLEIQRTEQGDSAMYLCASSSLAGYYNEQFFGPGTRLTVL.

The chain carries TRBV19 and TRBJ2-7, with 14 bases lining up with TRBD2. The germline V gene encodes CDR1 LNHDA and CDR2 SQIVND (reference sequence). The CDR3 consists of 16 residues. V was pared by 9 bases and J by 5 bases, with 12 bases of the junction left unmatched. The CDR3 nucleotides read TGTGCCAGCAGCAGTACCGGGACTAGCGGGAGCGACGAGCAGTACTTC. Amino acid sequence: CASSSTGTSGSDEQYF.

The rearrangement links TRBV27 to TRBJ1-5; maybe TRBD1 (6 bases). V lost 5 bases and J lost 2, with 13 bases in between. The CDR3 has 15 residues. The germline V gene has CDR1 MNHEY and CDR2 SMNVEV (reference sequence). CDR3 DNA sequence: TGTGCCAGCAGTCAATTCTCAGGGGGCAATCAGCCCCAGCATTTT. Its translation is CASSQFSGGNQPQHF.

This chain uses TRBV7-9 with TRBJ1-2; D not certain. The CDR3 totals 14 residues. Trimming removed 6 bases at V and 0 bases at J, with 11 bases between. Germline CDR1 SEHNR, CDR2 FQNEAQ (reference sequence). In DNA form, the CDR3 reads TGTGCCAGCAGTTTTCCGGGATCTAACTATGGCTACACCTTC. As protein: CASSFPGSNYGYTF.

The J gene is TRBJ2-7, the V gene TRBV7-9; tentatively, D is TRBD2 (6 bases). Germline assignment: CDR1 SEHNR and CDR2 FQNEAQ (reference sequence). This CDR3 is built from 15 residues. V shed 1 base and J shed 1 base, with 11 bases lying between them. The CDR3 DNA sequence: TGTGCCAGCAGCTTAGTAAGTAGCGGATCCTACGAGCAGTACTTC. Translating gives CASSLVSSGSYEQYF.

The chain carries TRBV7-9 and TRBJ2-1; 12 nucleotides line up with TRBD2. The V and J ends lost 2 bases and 8 bases, in that order; junction bases with no gene match: 10. The CDR3 spans 17 residues. Germline CDR1 reads SEHNR; CDR2 reads FQNEAQ (reference sequence). The CDR3 protein is CASSLFQRLAGDDEQFF. CDR3 nucleotides: TGTGCCAGCAGCTTATTCCAGAGACTAGCGGGAGATGATGAGCAGTTCTTC.

V usage is TRBV12-5 and J usage is TRBJ1-1, with a weak D call TRBD1 (5 bases). The ends were cut back, 3 bases at V and 4 bases at J, with 12 bases in the middle. Germline assignment: CDR1 LGHNT and CDR2 FRNRAP. The CDR3 loop spans 14 amino acids. CDR3 sequence reads: CASGLGQGSTEAFF. CDR3 in DNA: TGTGCTAGTGGTTTAGGGCAGGGTAGCACTGAAGCTTTCTTT.

V is TRBV6-5 and J is TRBJ1-5, with 8 bases that match TRBD1. Germline values: CDR1 MNHEY, CDR2 SVGAGI. V was pared by 5 bases and J by 6 bases, with 9 bases of the junction left unmatched. This CDR3 spans 15 amino acids. The CDR3 loop reads CASSKTGVLGQPQHF. CDR3 sequence (DNA): TGTGCCAGCAGTAAGACAGGGGTTCTCGGTCAGCCCCAGCATTTT.

This clone appeared a few times. The J gene is TRBJ1-1, the V gene TRBV6-5; D perhaps matches TRBD1 (6 bases). Trimming stripped 6 bases from V and 4 bases from J, with 15 bases between. CDR3 size: 14 residues. Germline V gene lookup returns CDR1 MNHEY and CDR2 SVGAGI. CDR3 DNA: TGTGCCAGCAGGCCCCCCGGGGGGGCCACTGAAGCTTTCTTT. Encoded protein: CASRPPGGATEAFF.

The chain links TRBV5-1 to TRBJ1-1, with D unresolved. Germline V lookup: CDR1 SGHRS, CDR2 YFSETQ. The CDR3 consists of 13 residues. Trimming pared 0 bases from V and 3 bases from J, leaving 6 bases between. For the CDR3, the DNA is TGCGCCAGCAGCTTGGACGGTTACACTGAAGCTTTCTTT. Its translation: CASSLDGYTEAFF.

This sequence joins TRBV19 and TRBJ2-7, with 7 bases lining up with TRBD2. The CDR3 is 15 residues long. Losses at the gene ends were 5 bases for V and 0 bases for J; bases not matched to a gene: 7. CDR1 and CDR2 (germline): LNHDA, SQIVND (reference sequence). CDR3: CASSSHWGGSYEQYF. CDR3 nucleotide sequence: TGTGCCAGTAGTTCCCATTGGGGGGGCTCCTACGAGCAGTACTTC.

The V call is TRBV5-1, the J call TRBJ1-5; no clear D gene. V lost 1 base and J 0 bases, leaving 8 bases between the germline ends. The CDR3 has 15 amino acids. The germline V gene has CDR1 SGHRS and CDR2 YFSETQ. This CDR3 is CASSLRGNSNQPQHF. The DNA for the CDR3 is TGCGCCAGCAGCTTGCGGGGAAATAGCAATCAGCCCCAGCATTTT.

The rearrangement joins TRBV19 to TRBJ1-2; 9 bases fit TRBD1. Per germline, CDR1 LNHDA and CDR2 SQIVND (reference sequence). This CDR3 spans 17 amino acids. V dropped 3 bases and J dropped 4; count of bases not matched to a gene: 12. CDR3 coding DNA: TGTGCCAGTAGTATTATTGGGACAGGGATTAAAGGCTATGGCTACACCTTC. This encodes CASSIIGTGIKGYGYTF.

The chain carries TRBV6-5 and TRBJ2-5, with D unclear. The CDR3 extends over 12 amino acids. V was pared by 4 bases and J by 5 bases, with 8 bases between. Germline loops: CDR1 MNHEY, CDR2 SVGAGI. CDR3 DNA: TGTGCCAGCAGTTCGGTGGAGGAGACCCAGTACTTC. It is translated as CASSSVEETQYF.

CDR3 protein: CASSGTGGTGELFF. CDR3 coding DNA: TGTGCCAGCAGCGGGACGGGGGGCACCGGGGAGCTGTTTTTT. The gene calls are TRBV6-5 and TRBJ2-2; the match to TRBD2 covers 7 bases. V lost 6 bases, J lost 4 bases, and 5 bases stayed unmatched. The CDR3 is 14 residues long. Per the germline V gene, CDR1 is MNHEY and CDR2 is SVGAGI.

This chain links TRBV9 with TRBJ2-7; a possible D gene is TRBD1 (5 bases). Deletions cut 0 bases from V and 0 bases from J, with 10 bases between. This CDR3 has 15 residues. CDR1 is SGDLS, CDR2 YYNGEE, per germline. The CDR3: CASSVGQGASYEQYF. As DNA, the CDR3 is TGTGCCAGCAGCGTAGGTCAGGGCGCCTCCTACGAGCAGTACTTC.

CDR3 in DNA: TGTGCCAGAAGAAAGAGGGCAGCCTCAACCCTCAATCAGCCCCAGCATTTT. It encodes CARRKRAASTLNQPQHF. The chain is built from TRBV5-3 and TRBJ1-5; D gene ambiguous. TRBV5-3 is given ORF status, its function remaining uncertain. Between the trimmed V and J ends, which lost 5 bases and 3 bases, there was a span of 21 bases. The CDR3 loop spans 17 amino acids.

A single count supports this clone. The chain uses TRBV5-4 and TRBJ2-7; TRBD2 might be the D (6 bases). The CDR3 has 12 amino acids. Trimming shortened V by 4 bases and J by 4 bases, and 9 bases separated the two germline ends. Per the germline V gene, CDR1 is SGHNT and CDR2 is YYREEE (reference sequence). CDR3 sequence (DNA): TGTGCCAGCAGCATGGAGGGGTACGAGCAGTACTTC. As protein: CASSMEGYEQYF.

This chain connects TRBV6-6 to TRBJ1-2; no reliable D call. Germline V gene data show CDR1 as MNHNY and CDR2 as SVGAGI (reference sequence). V was clipped by 4 bases and J by 1 base, with 7 bases between them. The CDR3 runs to 13 residues. In nucleotides, the CDR3 is TGTGCCAGCAGTTTGGCTCTTAACTATGGCTACACCTTC. This encodes CASSLALNYGYTF.

This clone was detected only a few times. The chain links TRBV7-6 to TRBJ2-2, with D uncertain. The CDR3 extends over 16 amino acids. CDR1 and CDR2 from the germline V gene are SGHVS and FNYEAQ. Trimming removed 0 bases at V and 2 bases at J, with 10 bases between. CDR3 sequence reads: CASSLATISNTGELFF. CDR3 in DNA: TGTGCCAGCAGCTTAGCTACGATTAGTAACACCGGGGAGCTGTTTTTT.